These T cell receptor beta chains were read from a single sample in a study of T cells in Graves' hyperthyroidism and ophthalmopathy. TCRdb reprocessed the multiplex PCR reads via MiXCR and lists one record per CDR3 protein. The table records about 290,000 distinct CDR3 sequences, 10% to 15% of them present only once. The sample was blood. Receptor source: a woman aged 25 to 39 with Graves' hyperthyroidism that later progressed to Graves' ophthalmopathy. Both conserved end residues are part of each CDR3. D genes are given only for firm matches. The size field is filled for only some rows; it gives once, few, many or a size class.

J gene | clone size | V gene | D gene | CDR3 protein | CDR3 DNA
TRBJ2-5 | many | TRBV11-2 | TRBD1 | CASSYGQGEYVRETQYF | TGTGCCAGCAGCTACGGACAGGGGGAATATGTTAGAGAGACCCAGTACTTC
TRBJ2-2 | few | TRBV6-1 | TRBD2 | CASRTSGDNTGELFF | TGTGCCAGTCGGACTAGCGGGGACAACACCGGGGAGCTGTTTTTT
TRBJ1-2 | few | TRBV4-3 | . | CASSPGATGYGYTF | TGCGCCAGCAGCCCGGGGGCCACTGGCTATGGCTACACCTTC
TRBJ2-7 | many | TRBV12-3/TRBV12-4 | TRBD2 | CASSPILAVSGEQYF | TGTGCCAGCAGTCCAATACTAGCGGTGTCTGGGGAGCAGTACTTC
TRBJ2-1 | many | TRBV20-1 | TRBD2 | CSARDSSREVPRQFF | TGCAGTGCTAGAGATTCATCGCGGGAGGTTCCAAGGCAGTTCTTC
TRBJ1-5 | few | TRBV4-3 | TRBD1 | CASSPGTGESNQPQHF | TGCGCCAGCAGCCCAGGGACAGGTGAAAGCAATCAGCCCCAGCATTTT
TRBJ2-7 | many | TRBV20-1 | . | CSAERNPNEQYF | TGCAGTGCGGAACGAAATCCCAACGAGCAGTACTTC
TRBJ1-1 | many | TRBV7-3 | TRBD1 | CASSSQGYGEAFF | TGTGCCAGCAGCTCACAGGGGTATGGTGAAGCTTTCTTT
TRBJ1-2 | . | TRBV4-3 | . | CASSLDTGGEGYGYTF | TGCGCCAGCAGCCTAGACACGGGGGGAGAAGGCTATGGCTACACCTTC
TRBJ2-1 | . | TRBV29-1 | TRBD2 | CSVEAGGPYNEQFF | TGCAGCGTTGAGGCGGGAGGTCCCTACAATGAGCAGTTCTTC
TRBJ2-2 | few | TRBV2 | . | CASSASEYGELFF | TGTGCCAGCAGCGCTAGCGAGTACGGGGAGCTGTTTTTT
TRBJ2-3 | . | TRBV5-1 | . | CASSLVNQGSDTQYF | TGCGCCAGCAGCTTGGTGAATCAGGGGTCAGATACGCAGTATTTT
TRBJ1-5 | many | TRBV6-5 | . | CASSYWTASNQPQHF | TGTGCCAGCAGTTACTGGACGGCTAGCAATCAGCCCCAGCATTTT
TRBJ2-7 | few | TRBV4-1 | . | CASSPRASYEQYF | TGCGCCAGCAGCCCCCGGGCCTCCTACGAGCAGTACTTC
TRBJ2-7 | few | TRBV6-2/TRBV6-3 | TRBD1 | CASSPRKGATYEQYF | TGTGCCAGCAGTCCCCGAAAGGGGGCTACCTACGAGCAGTACTTC
TRBJ2-1 | many | TRBV2 | TRBD1 | CASRDPLPMTGGLRNEQFF | TGTGCCAGCAGGGACCCCCTGCCCATGACAGGGGGCTTACGGAATGAGCAGTTCTTC
TRBJ1-5 | . | TRBV6-1 | TRBD1 | CASSFLTGRLHQPQHF | TGTGCCAGCAGCTTTTTGACAGGGAGGTTACATCAGCCCCAGCATTTT
TRBJ2-7 | . | TRBV4-3 | . | CASSQDYTSGTTYEQYF | TGCGCCAGCAGCCAAGATTATACGAGCGGGACAACTTACGAGCAGTACTTC
TRBJ1-6 | few | TRBV9 | . | CASSVVGDNRSPLHF | TGTGCCAGCAGCGTAGTAGGGGACAATAGATCACCCCTCCACTTT
TRBJ2-1 | many | TRBV7-8 | TRBD2 | CASSSRPSGNSYNEQFF | TGTGCCAGCAGCTCAAGGCCTAGCGGGAATTCCTACAATGAGCAGTTCTTC
TRBJ1-1 | many | TRBV5-8 | . | CASSFLSDTEAFF | TGTGCCAGCAGCTTCTTGTCGGACACTGAAGCTTTCTTT